These 11 T cell receptor beta chains originate from one sample sequenced in a study of T-cell reconstitution after alpha-beta-depleted transplantation in children (dated by TCRdb to 2016 to 2018). To prepare the library, PCR was applied. Sequencing relied on an Illumina HiSeq 2500. TCR library preparation used molecular barcoding, with unique molecular identifiers applied to normalize quantification of the TCRbeta repertoire. The public reads were reprocessed in TCRdb via fastp at Q25 and MiXCR, keeping in-frame beta chains. A single entry per CDR3 protein holds the most common genes and DNA from its merged rows. A total of roughly 300,000 distinct CDR3 sequences appear in this sample, under 13% of them only once. Under 3% of the sample lies in the top ten. The specimen was PBMCs from the stem cell graft donor, collected from the stem cell graft. These TCRs come from a human donor who donated a stem cell graft to a child with acute lymphoblastic leukemia.

The genes are TRBV27 and TRBJ2-5; 8 nucleotides match TRBD2. The J segment lost 2 bases and the V segment lost 6 bases, leaving 8 bases of the junction unmatched. The CDR3 has 15 residues. Germline-derived CDR1 and CDR2 are MNHEY and SMNVEV (reference sequence). The CDR3 spells CASSSGGSGQETQYF. The CDR3 region has the DNA TGTGCCAGCAGCTCGGGGGGGAGCGGGCAAGAGACCCAGTACTTC.

This chain uses TRBV4-1 with TRBJ2-7; 8 nucleotides line up with TRBD1. From germline, CDR1 is MGHRA and CDR2 YSYEKL. This CDR3 is 14 amino acids long. V was pared by 7 bases and J by 4 bases, with 9 bases of the junction left unmatched. The CDR3 loop is CASILEGTGYEQYF. In DNA form, the CDR3 reads TGCGCCAGCATCCTTGAGGGGACAGGTTACGAGCAGTACTTC.

The chain joins TRBV5-6 to TRBJ2-2; 7 positions agree with TRBD2. Germline CDR1 reads SGHDT; CDR2 reads YYEEEE. The CDR3 spans 17 residues. Unmatched junction bases numbered 15, after V lost 4 bases and J lost 6 bases. This CDR3 reads CASSRLNAGEGAGELFF. For the CDR3, the DNA is TGTGCCAGCAGCCGTCTGAACGCGGGAGAGGGTGCCGGGGAGCTGTTTTTT.

The chain carries TRBV10-3 and TRBJ1-1; 7 bases agree with TRBD1. This CDR3 spans 13 amino acids. V shed 6 bases and J 6 bases; nucleotides not matched to a gene: 7. Germline lookup yields CDR1 ENHRY and CDR2 SYGVKD. Here the CDR3 DNA reads TGTGCCATCAGGGGGACAGAACCGCCTGAAGCTTTCTTT. Translating gives CAIRGTEPPEAFF.

This clonotype was seen a handful of times. This chain joins TRBV24-1 and TRBJ1-2; D might be TRBD1 (5 bases). The germline V gene has CDR1 KGHDR and CDR2 SFDVKD. The CDR3 extends over 15 amino acids. The V gene lost 4 bases and the J gene lost 2 bases, with 13 bases spanning the gap. The CDR3 region has the DNA TGTGCCACCAGTGACCCCAGGGTTAAGAACTATGGCTACACCTTC. Its translation is CATSDPRVKNYGYTF.

Only a few counts were recorded for this clonotype. The chain has TRBV4-3 and TRBJ1-1; D not resolved. V gave up 1 base and J gave up 1 base, with 28 bases separating them. This CDR3 contains 21 residues. The V gene's germline CDR1 is LGHNA and CDR2 YSLEER. CDR3: CASSQVLSPSGWERSNTEAFF. The CDR3 DNA reads TGCGCCAGCAGCCAAGTCCTCTCTCCTTCCGGGTGGGAGAGATCGAACACTGAAGCTTTCTTT.

This clonotype has at least ten counts. The chain recombines TRBV20-1 with TRBJ2-5; tentatively, D is TRBD1 or TRBD2 (5 bases each). The germline CDR1 and CDR2 sequences are DFQATT and SNEGSKA (reference sequence). The CDR3 is 14 amino acids. The V end lost 2 bases, the J end lost 2 bases, and 12 bases lay between the germline ends. The CDR3 region is CSARSGPVQETQYF. CDR3 coding DNA: TGCAGTGCTAGATCGGGGCCCGTTCAAGAGACCCAGTACTTC.

The chain has TRBV19 and TRBJ1-5; no clear D gene. V gave up 0 bases and J gave up 5 bases, with 8 bases separating them. CDR3 length equals 14 residues. From germline, CDR1 is LNHDA and CDR2 SQIVND (reference sequence). CDR3 protein: CASSIEQIDQPQHF. The DNA of the CDR3 is TGTGCCAGTAGTATAGAACAGATCGATCAGCCCCAGCATTTT.

In this sample, this clonotype turned up a few times. The rearrangement links TRBV4-3 to TRBJ1-1; 10 bases match TRBD1. The germline V gene encodes CDR1 LGHNA and CDR2 YSLEER. The CDR3 is 20 amino acids. V dropped 3 bases and J dropped 0; count of bases not matched to a gene: 16. The CDR3 reads CASSQVTPDRGRVVNTEAFF. CDR3 coding DNA: TGCGCCAGCAGCCAGGTTACCCCTGACAGGGGGCGGGTTGTGAACACTGAAGCTTTCTTT.

V and J are TRBV4-3 and TRBJ2-1; no clear D. The germline V gene has CDR1 LGHNA and CDR2 YSLEER. This CDR3 comprises 16 residues. Between the trimmed V and J ends, which lost 0 bases and 4 bases, there was a span of 13 bases. The CDR3 bases are TGCGCCAGCAGCCAAGATTTCCAGATATGGTACAATGAGCAGTTCTTC. Translated: CASSQDFQIWYNEQFF.

V usage is TRBV18 and J usage is TRBJ1-3; D might be TRBD1 (5 bases). Trimming took off 2 bases at V and 0 bases at J, with 14 bases between the two ends. Per the germline V gene, CDR1 is KGHSH and CDR2 is LQKENI. The CDR3 sequence is 17 residues long. Here the CDR3 DNA reads TGTGCCAGCTCACCAATTATAGGACACGACTCTGGAAACACCATATATTTT. Its protein is CASSPIIGHDSGNTIYF. The full variable domain, in which reference TRBV18 and TRBJ1-3 provide the parts outside the CDR3, is NAGVMQNPRHLVRRRGQEARLRCSPMKGHSHVYWYRQLPEEGLKFMVYLQKENIIDESGMPKERFSAEFPKEGPSILRIQQVVRGDSAAYFCASSPIIGHDSGNTIYFGEGSWLTVV.